The rows below give T cell receptor beta chains drawn from one sample of a study of regulatory T cells in long-lasting Graves disease. TCRdb itself ran the multiplex PCR reads through MiXCR, one entry per CDR3 protein. The sample holds under 800,000 distinct CDR3 sequences, approximately 15% seen once. These records were also assigned to another study, of T cells in Graves' hyperthyroidism and ophthalmopathy.

Sample: peripheral blood mononuclear cells (PBMCs), taken at new diagnosis, from a patient treated with antithyroid drugs. All receptors derive from a woman aged 25 to 39 with Graves disease. CDR3s include the opening cysteine and the closing phenylalanine or tryptophan. A D gene is named only where the DNA matches it firmly. Only some rows state a clone size, as once, few, many or a class for expanded clones.

>TRBV7-2|TRBJ2-7|NA|NA
CASSLDSNPAREQYF
TGTGCCAGCAGCTTAGACAGCAATCCCGCGAGAGAGCAGTACTTC
>TRBV6-1|TRBJ1-1|NA|many
CASSGQEVWTEAFF
TGTGCCAGCAGTGGTCAGGAAGTGTGGACTGAAGCTTTCTTT
>TRBV5-5|TRBJ2-1|NA|many
CASSPLVTAYNEQFF
TGTGCCAGCAGCCCACTAGTGACAGCTTACAATGAGCAGTTCTTC
>TRBV11-2|TRBJ1-2|NA|many
CASNQGSSAIGGYTF
TGTGCCAGCAACCAAGGGAGCAGCGCCATCGGTGGCTACACCTTC
>TRBV7-2|TRBJ1-1|NA|NA
CASLFEVNTEAFF
TGTGCCAGCCTGTTTGAGGTGAACACTGAAGCTTTCTTT
>TRBV5-6|TRBJ1-4|TRBD1|NA
CASSFGQGPEKLFF
TGTGCCAGCAGCTTTGGACAGGGACCAGAAAAACTGTTTTTT
>TRBV7-2|TRBJ1-3|NA|many
CASSLTGLGNTIYF
TGTGCCAGCAGCTTAACAGGGCTCGGGAACACCATATATTTT
>TRBV7-2|TRBJ2-7|NA|many
CASSSGLAPYEQYF
TGTGCCAGCAGCTCGGGACTGGCACCCTACGAGCAGTACTTC
>TRBV20-1|TRBJ1-5|TRBD1|few
CSARLGTGGLAQHF
TGCAGTGCTAGGTTGGGGACAGGTGGGTTGGCCCAGCATTTT
>TRBV28|TRBJ2-5|NA|many
CASARREETQYF
TGTGCCAGCGCCCGCAGGGAAGAGACCCAGTACTTC
>TRBV9|TRBJ2-3|NA|NA
CASSVAAVVTDTQYF
TGTGCCAGCAGCGTAGCAGCGGTAGTCACAGATACGCAGTATTTT
>TRBV20-1|TRBJ2-7|TRBD1|many
CSARGTARYEQYF
TGCAGTGCAAGGGGGACAGCCCGATACGAGCAGTACTTC
>TRBV19|TRBJ2-1|NA|NA
CASSMVSYNEQFF
TGTGCCAGTAGTATGGTTTCCTACAATGAGCAGTTCTTC
>TRBV20-1|TRBJ2-7|TRBD2|many
CSAFSGNQYEQYF
TGCAGTGCTTTTAGCGGGAACCAGTACGAGCAGTACTTC
>TRBV30|TRBJ1-1|NA|many
CAWSVSGSTEAFF
TGTGCCTGGAGTGTCAGTGGGAGCACTGAAGCTTTCTTT
>TRBV5-1|TRBJ2-5|NA|few
CASSFFRQETQYF
TGCGCCAGCAGCTTTTTCCGCCAAGAGACCCAGTACTTC
>TRBV12-3/TRBV12-4|TRBJ2-7|NA|many
CASSAPTRLSREQYF
TGTGCCAGCAGCGCCCCGACCCGACTGTCTCGGGAGCAGTACTTC
>TRBV3-1|TRBJ1-6|NA|NA
CASSYTDSPLHF
TGTGCCAGCAGCTACACAGATTCACCCCTCCACTTT
>TRBV6-2/TRBV6-3|TRBJ2-6|NA|many
CASRDWPNSGANVLTF
TGTGCCAGCAGAGACTGGCCAAACTCTGGGGCCAACGTCCTGACTTTC
>TRBV3-1|TRBJ2-3|NA|NA
CASSLGGGGADTQYF
TGTGCCAGCAGCCTCGGCGGTGGAGGGGCAGATACGCAGTATTTT
>TRBV2|TRBJ2-5|NA|many
CASSAQARAGETQYF
TGTGCCAGCAGTGCCCAAGCGCGGGCAGGAGAGACCCAGTACTTC
>TRBV6-1|TRBJ2-1|TRBD2|NA
CASSRLAGGLGDEQFF
TGTGCCAGCAGCAGACTAGCGGGAGGGCTTGGGGATGAGCAGTTCTTC
>TRBV3-1|TRBJ2-5|NA|few
CASSQDLMRGGRQETQYF
TGTGCCAGCAGCCAAGATTTGATGAGGGGGGGGCGCCAAGAGACCCAGTACTTC
>TRBV11-2|TRBJ2-3|NA|few
CASSLVSRAPDTQYF
TGTGCCAGCAGCTTAGTGTCCAGGGCACCAGATACGCAGTATTTT
>TRBV7-3|TRBJ2-1|NA|NA
CASSSSGTNYNEQFF
TGTGCCAGCAGCTCATCGGGGACCAACTACAATGAGCAGTTCTTC
>TRBV7-3|TRBJ2-1|NA|few
CASSPLSTYNEQFF
TGTGCCAGCAGCCCGTTATCTACCTACAATGAGCAGTTCTTC
>TRBV5-1|TRBJ2-6|NA|NA
CASRRYGSGANVLTF
TGCGCCAGCAGACGGTACGGATCTGGGGCCAACGTCCTGACTTTC
>TRBV30|TRBJ1-1|NA|many
CAWSVTGYEAFF
TGTGCCTGGAGTGTAACAGGATATGAAGCTTTCTTT
>TRBV19|TRBJ2-1|TRBD2|NA
CATRKTSGIEQFF
TGTGCCACCAGGAAGACTAGCGGGATTGAGCAGTTCTTC
>TRBV20-1|TRBJ2-7|NA|few
CSARDRIRRGEQYF
TGCAGTGCTAGAGATCGGATAAGACGGGGCGAGCAGTACTTC
>TRBV28|TRBJ1-4|NA|NA
CASSYPRDQGEKLFF
TGTGCCAGCAGCTACCCACGGGACCAAGGGGAAAAACTGTTTTTT
>TRBV15|TRBJ2-1|TRBD1|NA
CATSREGRQGNEQFF
TGTGCCACCAGCCGAGAGGGTAGACAGGGCAATGAGCAGTTCTTC
>TRBV6-1|TRBJ2-1|TRBD1|many
CATNPGQVSYNEQFF
TGTGCCACGAACCCGGGACAGGTCTCCTACAATGAGCAGTTCTTC
>TRBV7-3|TRBJ2-1|TRBD2|NA
CASSLLAGGPGEQFF
TGTGCCAGCAGCTTACTAGCGGGAGGGCCGGGTGAGCAGTTCTTC
>TRBV30|TRBJ1-5|NA|few
CAWSHPRGPQHF
TGTGCCTGGAGCCATCCCAGGGGGCCCCAGCATTTT
>TRBV28|TRBJ2-1|NA|many
CASGSLGKFF
TGTGCCAGCGGGTCGCTAGGGAAGTTCTTC
>TRBV6-1|TRBJ1-3|TRBD1|NA
CASSRTGVTGNTIYF
TGTGCCAGCAGTCGGACAGGGGTGACTGGAAACACCATATATTTT
>TRBV7-7|TRBJ2-2|TRBD2|NA
CASSLAVRPAGGLLAGELFF
TGTGCTAGCAGCTTAGCTGTCAGGCCAGCGGGAGGGCTATTGGCCGGGGAGCTGTTTTTT
>TRBV30|TRBJ1-6|NA|NA
CAVVSSYNSPLHF
TGTGCCGTGGTCAGCTCCTATAATTCACCCCTCCACTTT
>TRBV28|TRBJ1-5|TRBD1|many
CASSLGTGNQPQHF
TGTGCCAGCAGTTTAGGGACAGGCAATCAGCCCCAGCATTTT
>TRBV28|TRBJ1-3|NA|few
CATTNGNTIYF
TGTGCCACCACAAACGGAAACACCATATATTTT
>TRBV19|TRBJ2-3|NA|NA
CASSPRRASTDTQYF
TGTGCCAGTAGTCCCCGGAGGGCTAGCACAGATACGCAGTATTTT
>TRBV30|TRBJ2-1|TRBD2|many
CAWGGTIAGVSYNEQFF
TGTGCCTGGGGAGGGACTATAGCGGGAGTTTCCTACAATGAGCAGTTCTTC
>TRBV19|TRBJ1-1|NA|many
CASRGVAGPNTEAFF
TGTGCCAGTAGAGGGGTGGCGGGGCCGAACACTGAAGCTTTCTTT
>TRBV5-1|TRBJ2-1|NA|many
CASSLVGRNEQFF
TGCGCCAGCAGCTTGGTAGGGCGGAATGAGCAGTTCTTC